The rows below give T cell receptor beta chains drawn from one sample of a study of cytomegalovirus exposure and HLA in healthy donors. TCRdb's copy holds only in-frame clones and misses some; the assay was immunoSEQ multiplex PCR. The sample holds 150,000 to 200,000 clones, around 89% seen once. The specimen was PBMCs. The receptors derive from a man younger than 35 in good health and CMV-seronegative. Each CDR3 is given with its conserved first and last residue. D genes are given only for firm matches. The size of a clone is reported for some rows only, either as once, few or many, or as a class for expanded clones.

j_call: TRBJ2-2
d_call: TRBD1
v_call: TRBV18
clone_size: NA
cdr3_aa: CASSPPGQMNTGELFF
cdr3_nt: TGTGCCAGCTCACCACCGGGACAGATGAACACCGGGGAGCTGTTTTTT

j_call: TRBJ2-1
d_call: NA
v_call: TRBV2
clone_size: NA
cdr3_aa: CASGMRYSYNEQFF
cdr3_nt: TGTGCCAGCGGTATGAGGTACTCCTACAATGAGCAGTTCTTC

j_call: TRBJ1-1
d_call: TRBD1
v_call: TRBV28
clone_size: NA
cdr3_aa: CASTHYTRDRGTEAFF
cdr3_nt: TGTGCCAGCACCCACTATACCCGGGACAGGGGCACTGAAGCTTTCTTT

j_call: TRBJ1-2
d_call: NA
v_call: TRBV19
clone_size: NA
cdr3_aa: CASRAFSGYTF
cdr3_nt: TGTGCCAGTAGAGCCTTTTCTGGCTACACCTTC

j_call: TRBJ2-3
d_call: NA
v_call: TRBV6-6
clone_size: NA
cdr3_aa: CASSSTGTDTQYF
cdr3_nt: TGTGCCAGCAGCTCGACAGGAACAGATACGCAGTATTTT

j_call: TRBJ1-1
d_call: NA
v_call: TRBV30
clone_size: NA
cdr3_aa: CAWRVSGSGTEAFF
cdr3_nt: TGTGCCTGGAGGGTTTCGGGGTCAGGCACTGAAGCTTTCTTT

j_call: TRBJ2-2
d_call: NA
v_call: TRBV5-4
clone_size: NA
cdr3_aa: CASSLRFSRTGELFF
cdr3_nt: TGTGCCAGCAGCTTGCGGTTCTCCAGGACCGGGGAGCTGTTTTTT

j_call: TRBJ2-3
d_call: TRBD2
v_call: TRBV2
clone_size: NA
cdr3_aa: CASSELSGVRTDTQYF
cdr3_nt: TGTGCCAGCAGTGAACTTAGCGGGGTAAGAACAGATACGCAGTATTTT

j_call: TRBJ2-2
d_call: NA
v_call: TRBV9
clone_size: few
cdr3_aa: CASSVGLVSAGELFF
cdr3_nt: TGTGCCAGCAGCGTAGGTCTAGTATCGGCCGGGGAGCTGTTTTTT

j_call: TRBJ1-4
d_call: NA
v_call: TRBV27
clone_size: NA
cdr3_aa: CASSWGRGNEKLFF
cdr3_nt: TGTGCCAGCAGTTGGGGGAGGGGTAATGAAAAACTGTTTTTT

j_call: TRBJ1-4
d_call: TRBD1
v_call: TRBV2
clone_size: NA
cdr3_aa: CASRSGTGIEKLFF
cdr3_nt: TGTGCCAGCAGGTCCGGGACAGGAATTGAAAAACTGTTTTTT

j_call: TRBJ1-1
d_call: TRBD1
v_call: TRBV25-1
clone_size: NA
cdr3_aa: CASSTGLRGAFF
cdr3_nt: TGTGCCAGCAGTACAGGGCTCAGGGGGGCTTTCTTT

j_call: TRBJ2-2
d_call: NA
v_call: TRBV10-3
clone_size: NA
cdr3_aa: CAISDRARNTGELFF
cdr3_nt: TGTGCCATCAGTGACAGGGCCCGAAACACCGGGGAGCTGTTTTTT

j_call: TRBJ2-5
d_call: NA
v_call: TRBV19
clone_size: NA
cdr3_aa: CASSPSGTDEETQYF
cdr3_nt: TGTGCCAGTAGTCCATCCGGGACTGACGAAGAGACCCAGTACTTC

j_call: TRBJ2-1
d_call: TRBD2
v_call: TRBV6-6
clone_size: NA
cdr3_aa: CASSDELLAGYEQFF
cdr3_nt: TGTGCCAGCAGTGACGAGCTCCTAGCGGGTTATGAGCAGTTCTTC

j_call: TRBJ1-2
d_call: NA
v_call: TRBV5-1
clone_size: NA
cdr3_aa: CASSLDMLGQTYGYTF
cdr3_nt: TGCGCCAGCAGCTTGGACATGCTCGGACAGACCTATGGCTACACCTTC

j_call: TRBJ1-4
d_call: TRBD1
v_call: TRBV25-1
clone_size: NA
cdr3_aa: CASSEYKLNRGEEKLFF
cdr3_nt: TGTGCCAGCAGTGAATATAAGCTGAACAGGGGGGAAGAAAAACTGTTTTTT

j_call: TRBJ1-1
d_call: NA
v_call: TRBV28
clone_size: NA
cdr3_aa: CASTTGTPNTEAFF
cdr3_nt: TGTGCCAGCACCACCGGGACACCCAACACTGAAGCTTTCTTT

j_call: TRBJ1-3
d_call: TRBD1
v_call: TRBV5-1
clone_size: few
cdr3_aa: CASSSMGTGAGNTIYF
cdr3_nt: TGCGCCAGCAGCTCCATGGGGACAGGGGCTGGAAACACCATATATTTT

j_call: TRBJ1-5
d_call: NA
v_call: TRBV19
clone_size: NA
cdr3_aa: CASSIVPRNRASNQPQHF
cdr3_nt: TGTGCCAGTAGTATAGTTCCGAGAAACAGGGCAAGCAATCAGCCCCAGCATTTT

j_call: TRBJ2-5
d_call: NA
v_call: TRBV5-1
clone_size: NA
cdr3_aa: CASSPVQGGETQYF
cdr3_nt: TGCGCCAGCAGCCCAGTACAGGGCGGAGAGACCCAGTACTTC

j_call: TRBJ2-5
d_call: TRBD2
v_call: TRBV7-2
clone_size: NA
cdr3_aa: CASSLVSGGETQYF
cdr3_nt: TGTGCCAGCAGCTTAGTATCGGGGGGGGAGACCCAGTACTTC

j_call: TRBJ2-6
d_call: TRBD2
v_call: TRBV7-7
clone_size: NA
cdr3_aa: CASSPSAGGSSGANVLTF
cdr3_nt: TGTGCTAGCAGCCCCTCTGCGGGGGGGAGCTCTGGGGCCAACGTCCTGACTTTC

j_call: TRBJ2-7
d_call: TRBD1
v_call: TRBV11-3
clone_size: NA
cdr3_aa: CASSRGLTGEQYF
cdr3_nt: TGTGCCAGCAGCAGGGGGCTGACGGGGGAGCAGTACTTC

j_call: TRBJ2-5
d_call: NA
v_call: TRBV5-4
clone_size: NA
cdr3_aa: CASSLSGGAETQYF
cdr3_nt: TGTGCCAGCAGCTTATCTGGGGGGGCTGAGACCCAGTACTTC

j_call: TRBJ1-1
d_call: NA
v_call: TRBV5-1
clone_size: once
cdr3_aa: CASSLTPQGHTEAFF
cdr3_nt: TGCGCCAGCAGCTTAACCCCCCAGGGGCACACTGAAGCTTTCTTT

j_call: TRBJ1-2
d_call: TRBD1
v_call: TRBV7-9
clone_size: NA
cdr3_aa: CASSPRTGGANYGYTF
cdr3_nt: TGTGCCAGCAGCCCCCGGACAGGGGGCGCCAACTATGGCTACACCTTC

j_call: TRBJ2-4
d_call: NA
v_call: TRBV18
clone_size: NA
cdr3_aa: CASSPTSPSGKAKNIQYF
cdr3_nt: TGTGCCAGCTCACCAACGTCGCCGAGTGGTAAGGCCAAAAACATTCAGTACTTC

j_call: TRBJ1-2
d_call: TRBD1
v_call: TRBV2
clone_size: NA
cdr3_aa: CASSERVDRSYGYTF
cdr3_nt: TGTGCCAGCAGTGAACGGGTGGACAGGTCCTATGGCTACACCTTC

j_call: TRBJ2-7
d_call: NA
v_call: TRBV7-9
clone_size: NA
cdr3_aa: CASSLGENYEQYF
cdr3_nt: TGTGCCAGCAGCCTCGGGGAAAACTACGAGCAGTACTTC

j_call: TRBJ1-2
d_call: NA
v_call: TRBV13
clone_size: NA
cdr3_aa: CASSLPSDGYTF
cdr3_nt: TGTGCCAGCAGCCTACCTTCGGATGGCTACACCTTC

j_call: TRBJ2-7
d_call: NA
v_call: TRBV6-5
clone_size: NA
cdr3_aa: CASMATVSYEQYF
cdr3_nt: TGTGCCAGCATGGCAACAGTTTCCTACGAGCAGTACTTC

j_call: TRBJ2-1
d_call: TRBD2
v_call: TRBV5-6
clone_size: NA
cdr3_aa: CASSWESGAREQFF
cdr3_nt: TGTGCCAGCAGCTGGGAAAGCGGGGCCCGGGAGCAGTTCTTC